The 26 T cell receptor beta chains in this list originate from one sample, sequenced in a study of Tregs in tolerant kidney transplant recipients. Recipients received nonmyeloablative bone marrow transplants from related graft donors, with transient mixed chimerism. Assay used: immunoSEQ multiplex PCR; TCRdb lists only in-frame clones, some missing. This sample has about 50,000 clones, with approximately 89% found just once. The sequencing here drew on CD8+ T cells from blood (PBMCs), taken 12 months after the transplant. Every receptor here comes from a human patient who received a combined kidney and bone marrow transplant. Certain T cells may be donor cells from the graft.

This chain joins TRBV7-9 and TRBJ2-7; 10 positions agree with TRBD1. CDR1 and CDR2 from the germline V gene are SEHNR and FQNEAQ (reference sequence). The CDR3 is 15 amino acids. V lost 3 bases, J lost 4 bases, and 6 bases stayed unmatched. The CDR3 spells CASSFGTGDGYEQYF. CDR3 nucleotides: TGTGCCAGCAGCTTCGGGACAGGGGACGGGTACGAGCAGTACTTC.

The chain employs TRBV21-1 and TRBJ2-7; the table's D call TRBD2 went unverified against the DNA. TRBV21-1 is flagged as a pseudogene. The CDR3 has 15 amino acids. CDR3 DNA sequence: TGTGCCAGCCATACTTCGACTAGCGGGAACCACGAGCAGTACTTC. Protein: CASHTSTSGNHEQYF.

The chain carries TRBV27 and TRBJ2-7; 9 bases are shared with TRBD1. The V gene end was trimmed by 8 bases and the J gene end by 1 base; junction bases not matched to a gene: 15. CDR3 length equals 17 residues. Germline assignment: CDR1 MNHEY and CDR2 SMNVEV (reference sequence). CDR3 coding DNA: TGTGCCAGCGGAGTAGGTGCCCCTGGGACAGGGTCCTACGAGCAGTACTTC. Translation: CASGVGAPGTGSYEQYF.

This clone occurred a few times. The J gene is TRBJ2-6, the V gene TRBV6-4, with 8 bases identical to TRBD1. This CDR3 spans 16 amino acids. The ends lost 4 bases at V and 1 base at J; junction bases unmatched: 3. Germline CDR1 is MRHNA and CDR2 is SNTAGT. The CDR3 reads CASSGGTGSGANVLTF. The CDR3 DNA is TGTGCCAGCAGTGGTGGGACAGGATCTGGGGCCAACGTCCTGACTTTC.

V and J are TRBV9 and TRBJ1-3; D gene uncertain. Germline CDR1 and CDR2: SGDLS and YYNGEE. The ends were cut back, 6 bases at V and 0 bases at J, with 13 bases in the middle. This CDR3 has 15 residues. CDR3 sequence (DNA): TGTGCCAGCACCCGAGAGGAGCTCTCTGGAAACACCATATATTTT. It encodes CASTREELSGNTIYF.

The chain is built from TRBV2 and TRBJ2-7; no reliable D call. Between the trimmed V and J ends, which lost 1 base and 0 bases, there was a span of 4 bases. Germline V CDR1 and CDR2: SNHLY, FYNNEI. The CDR3 is made up of 13 amino acids. This chain's CDR3 is CASSEDSSYEQYF. DNA for the CDR3: TGTGCCAGCAGTGAAGACAGCTCCTACGAGCAGTACTTC.

V is TRBV14 and J is TRBJ1-1; D might be TRBD1 (5 bases). V was clipped by 3 bases and J by 6 bases, with 26 bases between them. This CDR3 spans 18 amino acids. Germline V CDR1 and CDR2: SGHDN, FVKESK. CDR3 amino acids: CASSHIGWVDRIQSEAFF. CDR3 sequence (DNA): TGTGCCAGCAGCCATATTGGTTGGGTAGACAGAATCCAATCTGAAGCTTTCTTT.

The V call is TRBV7-6, the J call TRBJ2-1; possibly TRBD1 for D (6 bases). This CDR3 has 13 residues. V lost 4 bases and J lost 6, with 10 bases in between. Per germline, CDR1 SGHVS and CDR2 FNYEAQ. This CDR3 reads CASSSQGPNEQFF. For the CDR3, the DNA is TGTGCCAGCAGCTCCCAGGGGCCCAATGAGCAGTTCTTC.

The chain links TRBV28 to TRBJ2-7; TRBD1 is a possible D gene (6 bases). Germline CDR1 and CDR2: MDHEN and SYDVKM. This CDR3 is 13 amino acids long. Trimming took 7 bases from V and 3 from J, leaving 13 bases between them. DNA of the CDR3: TGTGCCAGCAATATTCCAGGGGACTACGAGCAGTACTTC. Translated: CASNIPGDYEQYF.

CDR3 in amino acids: CASSLGHSGRINTGELFF. As DNA, the CDR3 is TGTGCCAGCAGTTTGGGCCATAGCGGGAGGATTAACACCGGGGAGCTGTTTTTT. This sequence joins TRBV27 and TRBJ2-2; 10 bases agree with TRBD2. The CDR3 is 18 amino acids. The germline CDR1 and CDR2 sequences are MNHEY and SMNVEV (reference sequence). With 3 bases clipped from V and 2 bases from J, the junction kept 9 bases outside the gene matches.

This sequence joins TRBV27 and TRBJ1-5; the D gene is possibly TRBD1 (6 bases). Germline V gives CDR1 MNHEY, CDR2 SMNVEV (reference sequence). V dropped 4 bases and J dropped 4 bases, with 8 bases sitting between them. The CDR3 is made up of 13 amino acids. CDR3 sequence reads: CASSWTDNQPQHF. As DNA, the CDR3 is TGTGCCAGCAGTTGGACAGATAATCAGCCCCAGCATTTT.

In DNA, the CDR3 is TGCGCCAGCAGCCAAACGTCGAGTTACGAGCAGTACTTC. It specifies CASSQTSSYEQYF. The rearrangement joins TRBV4-3 to TRBJ2-7; D is ambiguous. The germline gives CDR1 LGHNA, CDR2 YSLEER. The ends were cut back, 2 bases at V and 4 bases at J, with 9 bases in the middle. This CDR3 region has 13 residues.

The rearrangement links TRBV2 to TRBJ2-7, with D tentatively TRBD2 (5 bases). CDR3 length: 12 residues. Germline V gene lookup returns CDR1 SNHLY and CDR2 FYNNEI. The V end was cut by 3 bases, the J end by 4 bases, with 7 bases between. The CDR3, as DNA: TGTGCCAGCAGTGATAGAGGGTACGAGCAGTACTTC. It specifies CASSDRGYEQYF.

The V call is TRBV21-1, the J call TRBJ1-3; TRBD1, as called in the table, went unchecked against the DNA. TRBV21-1 is designated a pseudogene. This CDR3 contains 17 residues. The CDR3 loop reads CASSKERTGISGNTIYF. CDR3 sequence (DNA): TGTGCCAGCAGCAAAGAAAGGACAGGGATCTCTGGAAACACCATATATTTT.

The rearrangement links TRBV19 to TRBJ1-1; unclear D gene. Germline CDR1 LNHDA, CDR2 SQIVND (reference sequence). This CDR3 has 13 residues. The germline V and J ends were trimmed by 3 bases and 2 bases, with 7 bases remaining between them. CDR3 amino acids: CASSIWANTEAFF. CDR3 in DNA: TGTGCCAGTAGTATTTGGGCAAACACTGAAGCTTTCTTT. Full variable domain (rest looked up from reference TRBV19 and TRBJ1-1): DGGITQSPKYLFRKEGQNVTLSCEQNLNHDAMYWYRQDPGQGLRLIYYSQIVNDFQKGDIAEGYSVSREKKESFPLTVTSAQKNPTAFYLCASSIWANTEAFFGQGTRLTVV.

The chain joins TRBV6-1 to TRBJ2-5, with D perhaps matching TRBD2 (7 bases). Per germline, CDR1 MNHNS and CDR2 SASEGT. Trimming removed 1 base at V and 2 bases at J, with 17 bases between. CDR3 length: 17 amino acids. CDR3 sequence reads: CASSEVGGGQIQETQYF. The CDR3 DNA follows: TGTGCCAGCAGTGAAGTTGGGGGGGGACAAATTCAAGAGACCCAGTACTTC.

V is TRBV30 and J is TRBJ1-2, with TRBD1 matching over 9 bases. The CDR3 has 13 amino acids. Germline assignment: CDR1 GTSNPN and CDR2 SVGIG (reference sequence). The trim removed 5 bases at V and 5 bases at J, leaving 6 bases unmatched. The CDR3 sequence is CAWQPGQGYGYTF. CDR3 sequence (DNA): TGTGCCTGGCAACCGGGACAGGGATATGGCTACACCTTC.

The chain joins TRBV7-9 to TRBJ1-3; D not resolved. V lost 4 bases and J lost 4, with 14 bases in between. Per germline, CDR1 SEHNR and CDR2 FQNEAQ (reference sequence). The CDR3 is 15 residues long. CDR3 sequence reads: CASSSQIEIGNTIYF. CDR3 nucleotides: TGTGCCAGCAGCTCGCAAATAGAAATCGGAAACACCATATATTTT.

The chain couples TRBV28 to TRBJ1-1; 9 bases align to TRBD1. The germline V gene has CDR1 MDHEN and CDR2 SYDVKM. This CDR3 has 13 residues. With V trimmed by 10 bases and J by 3 bases, 6 bases remained unmatched. In nucleotides, the CDR3 is TGTGCCAACAAACAGGGGGCGGACACTGAAGCTTTCTTT. Its translation is CANKQGADTEAFF. The complete variable domain, with remaining parts taken from reference TRBV28 and TRBJ1-1, reads DVKVTQSSRYLVKRTGEKVFLECVQDMDHENMFWYRQDPGLGLRLIYFSYDVKMKEKGDIPEGYSVSREKKERFSLILESASTNQTSMYLCANKQGADTEAFFGQGTRLTVV.

The chain uses TRBV7-6 and TRBJ2-1; D is possibly TRBD2 (6 bases). CDR1 SGHVS and CDR2 FNYEAQ come from the germline V gene. This CDR3 region has 16 residues. The V gene lost 5 bases and the J gene lost 0 bases, with 14 bases spanning the gap. The CDR3 DNA sequence: TGTGCCAGCAGCCCCGGGACTCCAAGCTCCTACAATGAGCAGTTCTTC. Its protein product is CASSPGTPSSYNEQFF.

The chain has TRBV6-5 and TRBJ2-4, with 9 positions matching TRBD2. This CDR3 has 15 amino acids. The germline CDR1 and CDR2 sequences are MNHEY and SVGAGI. V shed 2 bases, J shed 4 bases, and the junction held 3 bases outside the gene matches. The CDR3 spells CASSYASGNKNIQYF. The CDR3 DNA sequence: TGTGCCAGCAGTTACGCTAGCGGGAATAAAAACATTCAGTACTTC.

The rearrangement links TRBV11-3 to TRBJ2-3; 9 positions agree with TRBD2. Germline values: CDR1 SGHNT, CDR2 YENEEA. The V segment lost 6 bases and the J segment 2 bases; nucleotides outside the gene matches: 9. The CDR3 spans 16 residues. This CDR3 reads CASRFRVAGDTDTQYF. In DNA, the CDR3 is TGTGCCAGCAGATTTCGGGTAGCGGGGGACACAGATACGCAGTATTTT.

The V gene is TRBV30, the J gene TRBJ2-7, with 9 bases matching TRBD1. The CDR3 totals 15 residues. Germline values: CDR1 GTSNPN, CDR2 SVGIG (reference sequence). The V and J ends lost 2 bases and 5 bases, in that order; junction bases with no gene match: 10. The CDR3 nucleotides read TGTGCCTGGAGTCCGAAGACAGGGGGAATTGACGAGCAGTACTTC. It codes for CAWSPKTGGIDEQYF.

The V and J genes are TRBV6-1 and TRBJ1-1, with a tentative D call TRBD1 (5 bases). Germline V CDR1 and CDR2: MNHNS, SASEGT. The V end lost 3 bases, the J end lost 1 base, and 9 bases lay between the germline ends. The CDR3 spans 14 residues. The CDR3 DNA sequence: TGTGCCAGCAGTGAGGGGCGGGGGAACACTGAAGCTTTCTTT. It yields the protein CASSEGRGNTEAFF.

J is TRBJ2-7 and V is TRBV4-2, with D hard to call. V was clipped by 0 bases and J by 3 bases, with 15 bases between them. The CDR3 spans 16 residues. Germline V gene data show CDR1 as LGHNA and CDR2 as YNFKEQ. The CDR3 here is CASSQDVSVTHYEQYF. The CDR3 DNA is TGTGCCAGCAGCCAAGATGTATCGGTAACTCACTACGAGCAGTACTTC.

This rearrangement joins TRBV7-9 to TRBJ2-1; D possibly corresponds to TRBD2 (5 bases). CDR1 is SEHNR, CDR2 FQNEAQ, per germline (reference sequence). The V and J ends lost 1 base and 8 bases respectively, with 12 bases between them. This CDR3 has 14 amino acids. The CDR3 DNA reads as TGTGCCAGCAGCTTAGTGCTTTTGGGAGATGAGCAGTTCTTC. Translated: CASSLVLLGDEQFF.